Listed below are T cell receptor beta chains from one sample, sequenced in a study of shared clonotypes between healthy human individuals. Using immunoSEQ multiplex PCR, the repertoire was profiled, and TCRdb retains in-frame clones only, with some absent. This table holds about 480,000 clones, roughly 85% found once. Input material: PBMCs. These receptors all come from a middle-aged woman in good health. Some clones in this sample may be carry-over from other donors' samples. Both conserved end residues are part of each CDR3. Each record gives: J gene, V gene, D gene, clone size, CDR3 DNA, CDR3 protein. D genes are given only for firm matches. Rows may omit the clone size; those that give it use once, few, many or a size class.

>TRBJ2-1|TRBV28|TRBD2|.
TGTGCCAGCAGTTGGCGACTAGCGGGAGGGAGTGAGCAGTTCTTC
CASSWRLAGGSEQFF
>TRBJ2-3|TRBV4-2|TRBD2|.
TGTGCCAGCAGCCTAGCGGGAGGTGAGACAGATACGCAGTATTTT
CASSLAGGETDTQYF
>TRBJ2-7|TRBV4-2|TRBD2|once
TGTGCCAGCAGCCCTTGGACTAGCGGGAGGGGTGACGAGCAGTACTTC
CASSPWTSGRGDEQYF
>TRBJ1-4|TRBV9|.|few
TGTGCCAGAGATACGTGCCTTGTTTGTCCAACTAATGAAAAACTGTTTTTT
CARDTCLVCPTNEKLFF
>TRBJ1-5|TRBV28|TRBD1|.
TGTGCCAGCAGCTCCACAGGGGCCCAGCCCCAGCATTTT
CASSSTGAQPQHF
>TRBJ2-1|TRBV6-5|.|.
TGTGCCAGCACCCGTCCGGGCCTAGCAGGCGATGAGCAGTTCTTC
CASTRPGLAGDEQFF
>TRBJ2-5|TRBV27|.|.
TGTGCCAGTCCCATAAGGGGAGAGACCCAGTACTTC
CASPIRGETQYF
>TRBJ2-2|TRBV6-1|TRBD2|.
TGTGCCAGCAAAGGGCTAGCGGGACGGAGCGGGGAGCTGTTTTTT
CASKGLAGRSGELFF
>TRBJ2-2|TRBV10-3|.|.
TGTGCCAGTCGGACCAACACCGGGGAGCTGTTTTTT
CASRTNTGELFF
>TRBJ2-5|TRBV5-4|TRBD1|.
TGTGCCAGCAGCTTGACAGGGGTCGATCAAGAGACCCAGTACTTC
CASSLTGVDQETQYF
>TRBJ2-1|TRBV11-3|.|few
TGTGCCAGCAGCTCGGAGGGCCGTTACAATGAGCAGTTCTTC
CASSSEGRYNEQFF
>TRBJ2-5|TRBV27|TRBD1|few
TGTGCCAGCAGTCCCCCCCGGGACAGGGGTCGAAGACAAGAGACCCAGTACTTC
CASSPPRDRGRRQETQYF
>TRBJ2-5|TRBV11-1|TRBD1|.
TGTGCCAGCAGCCCGACAGGGGTGACGGGAGAGACCCAGTACTTC
CASSPTGVTGETQYF
>TRBJ1-5|TRBV5-6|TRBD1|.
TGTGCCAGCAGCCGGGACAGGGATCAGCCCCAGCATTTT
CASSRDRDQPQHF
>TRBJ1-6|TRBV4-1|.|.
TGCGCCAGCAGCCCTCAGGGGCCTGGGAATTCGGCCCTCCACTTT
CASSPQGPGNSALHF
>TRBJ2-4|TRBV6-1|.|.
TGTGCCAGCAGTGAAGTATGGGACGGCGGGGACATTCAGTACTTC
CASSEVWDGGDIQYF
>TRBJ1-2|TRBV5-1|TRBD1|.
TGCGCCAGCAGCTATACAGGGGAAGGCTATGGCTACACCTTC
CASSYTGEGYGYTF
>TRBJ1-6|TRBV2|.|many
TGTGCCAGCAGTGCGGAAGCTTCACCCCTCCACTTT
CASSAEASPLHF
>TRBJ2-7|TRBV7-2|TRBD2|.
TGTGCCAGCAGCTTAGCGCTAGCGGGACACAACGAGCAGTACTTC
CASSLALAGHNEQYF
>TRBJ2-3|TRBV28|.|.
TGTGCCAGCACCTGGACTCGGACAGATACGCAGTATTTT
CASTWTRTDTQYF
>TRBJ2-1|TRBV28|TRBD1|.
TGTGCCAGCAGTTTAGGACAGGGCTCGGCCAATGAGCAGTTCTTC
CASSLGQGSANEQFF
>TRBJ2-3|TRBV4-1|TRBD1|.
TGCGCCAGCAGCCAAGGGACAGGTCCGAGCACAGATACGCAGTATTTT
CASSQGTGPSTDTQYF
>TRBJ2-7|TRBV28|TRBD1|.
TGTGCCAGCAGTTCCCACGGGACAGGGCGCTACGAGCAGTACTTC
CASSSHGTGRYEQYF
>TRBJ2-3|TRBV30|.|.
TGTGCCTGGAGTCTCACAGATACGCAGTATTTT
CAWSLTDTQYF
>TRBJ2-1|TRBV6-6|TRBD2|.
TGTGCCAGCAGCATACTAGCGCCGAGCTCCTACAATGAGCAGTTCTTC
CASSILAPSSYNEQFF
>TRBJ2-3|TRBV4-2|TRBD1|.
TGTGCCAGCAGCCAAGAAGGCAGGGGGCCCACAGATACGCAGTATTTT
CASSQEGRGPTDTQYF
>TRBJ1-2|TRBV6-6|.|once
TGTGCCAGCAGTAACAGGGAGTTCGGCTACACCTTC
CASSNREFGYTF
>TRBJ2-1|TRBV18|TRBD2|.
TGTGCCAGCTCTGCTAGCGGGAGTTTCAACAATGAGCAGTTCTTC
CASSASGSFNNEQFF
>TRBJ2-1|TRBV6-5|TRBD1|once
TGTGCCAGCAGTTACTCCGGGACAGGGTTGAGTGAGCAGTTCTTC
CASSYSGTGLSEQFF
>TRBJ2-1|TRBV30|TRBD2|.
TGTGCCTGGAGGACTAGCGGGAACTACAATGAGCAGTTCTTC
CAWRTSGNYNEQFF
>TRBJ1-2|TRBV11-2|TRBD1|.
TGTGCCAGCAGCGCAGGTCAGGGGGGCTATGGCTACACCTTC
CASSAGQGGYGYTF
>TRBJ2-7|TRBV4-1|.|.
TGCGCCAGCAGCCAAAATGCGATTGTAGGGGGTTCGTACGAGCAGTACTTC
CASSQNAIVGGSYEQYF
>TRBJ2-7|TRBV27|.|.
TGTGCCAGCAGTCAGACTTGGGGGACCCTCGAAGAGCAGTACTTC
CASSQTWGTLEEQYF
>TRBJ2-5|TRBV2|.|many
TGTGCCAGCAGTGAGAACAGGGTTGGGGGAGAGACCCAGTACTTC
CASSENRVGGETQYF
>TRBJ1-5|TRBV27|.|.
TGTGCCAGCAGTCATAAAGGGGGACCTTATAGCAATCAGCCCCAGCATTTT
CASSHKGGPYSNQPQHF
>TRBJ2-7|TRBV5-1|.|.
TGCGCCAGCAGCGACGGACAGCACTACGAGCAGTACTTC
CASSDGQHYEQYF
>TRBJ2-4|TRBV5-1|.|once
TGCGCCAGCAGCCCCGACAGGCCCCGGAACATTCAGTACTTC
CASSPDRPRNIQYF